A selection of T cell receptor beta chains follows, all from one sample in a study of long-term antiretroviral therapy in people with HIV. The assay was immunoSEQ multiplex PCR, and TCRdb's table has in-frame clones only and misses some. In the table there are around 9,700 clones, around 75% of which are singletons. Sample: unsorted PBMCs, taken 1.8 years before starting antiretroviral therapy. All receptors come from a man aged 40-49 years with HIV. CDR3s leave out the opening cysteine and the closing phenylalanine or tryptophan. Fields, in order: CDR3 length, D gene, V gene, CDR3 protein. D genes are given only for firm matches.

12	-	TRBV5-1	ASSLGTGNEKLF
10	-	TRBV28	ASSLGGSGYT
14	TRBD1	TRBV19	ASSDLTGDSNQPQH
11	-	TRBV29-1	SGVEDTYNEQF
12	-	TRBV7-9	ASSPRDTNYGYT
13	TRBD1	TRBV7-6	ASSPSIGQGYEQY
13	-	TRBV5-1	ASSLGTFSTDTQY
11	-	TRBV7-9	ASSSQGGTEAF
14	-	TRBV27	ASSLSMGTVNTEAF
13	TRBD1	TRBV11-3	ASSLERGRTDTQY
12	-	TRBV5-5	ASSDRSSYNEQF
13	TRBD1	TRBV5-4	ASSRGQGTYNEQF
13	TRBD1	TRBV19	ASSDYRGLGYGYT
13	-	TRBV11-2	ASSLGRILTDTQY
14	-	TRBV5-6	ASSFSPEDYNSPLH
14	-	TRBV27	ASSLSRGTLTYEQY
9	-	TRBV15	ATSRGDRYT
13	-	TRBV27	ASGRKVSSYNEQF
13	-	TRBV6-6	ASSTRDTMFDEQY
12	-	TRBV5-1	ASSFSGQQETQY
14	-	TRBV19	ASSIGRLEVGYGYT
12	-	TRBV15	ATSRDPQGEKLF
11	-	TRBV5-6	ASSFRRGDTQY
15	TRBD1	TRBV7-9	ASSSAGQDLGNSPLH
17	TRBD1	TRBV5-4	ASSLGRWDSLYSTDTQY
9	-	TRBV19	ASSIRNGYT
12	TRBD1	TRBV18	ASSFQQGSYGYT
12	-	TRBV11-2	ASSSWTVNYGYT
12	-	TRBV5-6	ASSLDRLDEKLF
11	-	TRBV7-3	ASSLFLSGELF
12	-	TRBV18	ASSRTRDETEAF
12	TRBD1	TRBV29-1	SVTVQGRNTEAF
14	TRBD1	TRBV27	ASSLWTGTGQFEQY
12	TRBD1	TRBV19	ASIVTGGHTEAF
13	-	TRBV27	ASSLSASGNQPQH
12	-	TRBV11-3	ASSFPGYPYEQY
14	-	TRBV5-6	ASSLTTVISGNTIY
12	TRBD2	TRBV6-6	ASTPGGPYNEQF
13	TRBD2	TRBV5-1	AGSLAGGRGDEQY
12	TRBD1	TRBV5-6	ASSWRTGNTEAF
12	-	TRBV4-1	ASSPKGNADTQY
15	-	TRBV4-1	ASSQAPSGLSSYEQY
13	-	TRBV30	AWSVGPRDTGELF
13	-	TRBV6-5	ASSYYRGLNSPLH
13	-	TRBV2	ASSPLRRAVDTQY
12	-	TRBV7-3	ASSLGEQSSPLH
11	-	TRBV2	ASSEGYDQPQH
13	-	TRBV12-5	ASGFGLPGQETQY
11	-	TRBV6-5	ASSYVANTEAF
13	TRBD1	TRBV5-5	ASSSDRGMNTEAF
8	-	TRBV29-1	SVLGDGYT
10	-	TRBV2	ASSGGGTEAF
12	-	TRBV5-1	ASSFDGGGMPQH
10	-	TRBV5-8	ASSAGVYGYT
13	-	TRBV6-4	ASSDSGAARGGYT